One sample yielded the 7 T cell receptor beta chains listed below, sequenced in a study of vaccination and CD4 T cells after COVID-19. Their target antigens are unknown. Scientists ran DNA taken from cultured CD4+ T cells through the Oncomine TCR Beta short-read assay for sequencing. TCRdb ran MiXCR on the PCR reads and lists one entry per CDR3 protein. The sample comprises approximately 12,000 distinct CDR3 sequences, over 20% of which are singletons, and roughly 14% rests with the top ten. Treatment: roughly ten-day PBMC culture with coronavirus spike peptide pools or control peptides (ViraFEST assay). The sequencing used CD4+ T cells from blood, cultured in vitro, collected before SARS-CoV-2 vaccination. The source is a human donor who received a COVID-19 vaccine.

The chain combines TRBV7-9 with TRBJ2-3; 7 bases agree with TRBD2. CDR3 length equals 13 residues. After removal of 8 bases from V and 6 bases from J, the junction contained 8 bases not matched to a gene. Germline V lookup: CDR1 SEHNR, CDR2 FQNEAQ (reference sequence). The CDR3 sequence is CASDRGVGDTQYF. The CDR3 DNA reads TGTGCCAGCGATCGGGGGGTCGGGGATACGCAGTATTTT.

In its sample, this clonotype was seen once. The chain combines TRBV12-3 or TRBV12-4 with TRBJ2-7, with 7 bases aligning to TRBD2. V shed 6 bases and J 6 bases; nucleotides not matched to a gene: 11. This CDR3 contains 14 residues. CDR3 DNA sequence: TGTGCCAGCAGCCTCACCTTAGGCGGGGGCGAGCAGTACTTC. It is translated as CASSLTLGGGEQYF.

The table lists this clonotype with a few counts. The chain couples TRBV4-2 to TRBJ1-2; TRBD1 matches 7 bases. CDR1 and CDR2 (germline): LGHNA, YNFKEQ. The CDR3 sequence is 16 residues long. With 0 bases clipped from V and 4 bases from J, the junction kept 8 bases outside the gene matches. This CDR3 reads CASSQDEGANPYGYTF. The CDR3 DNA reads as TGTGCCAGCAGCCAAGATGAGGGGGCGAACCCCTATGGCTACACCTTC.

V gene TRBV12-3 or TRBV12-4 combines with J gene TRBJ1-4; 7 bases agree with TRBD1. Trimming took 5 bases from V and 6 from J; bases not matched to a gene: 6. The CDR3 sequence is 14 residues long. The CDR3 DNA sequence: TGTGCCAGCAGTGTAGGGGGCTCAGATGAAAAACTGTTTTTT. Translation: CASSVGGSDEKLFF.

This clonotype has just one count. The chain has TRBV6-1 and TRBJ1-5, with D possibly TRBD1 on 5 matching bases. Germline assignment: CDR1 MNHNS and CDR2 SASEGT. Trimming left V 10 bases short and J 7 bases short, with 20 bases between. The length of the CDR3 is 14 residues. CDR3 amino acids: CANRPGSRWQPQHF. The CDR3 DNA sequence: TGTGCCAACAGGCCAGGGTCTCGTTGGCAGCCCCAGCATTTT.

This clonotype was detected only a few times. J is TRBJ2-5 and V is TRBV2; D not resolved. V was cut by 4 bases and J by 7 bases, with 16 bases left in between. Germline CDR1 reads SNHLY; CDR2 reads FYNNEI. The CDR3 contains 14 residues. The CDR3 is CASSGSGGSGTQYF. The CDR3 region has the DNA TGTGCCAGCAGTGGAAGTGGCGGATCGGGGACCCAGTACTTC.

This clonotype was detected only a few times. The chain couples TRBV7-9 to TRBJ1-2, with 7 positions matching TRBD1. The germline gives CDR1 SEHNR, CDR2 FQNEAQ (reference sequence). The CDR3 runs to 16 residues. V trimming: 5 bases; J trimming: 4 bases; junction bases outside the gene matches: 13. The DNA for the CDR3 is TGTGCCAGCAGCCCATCAGGACAGGAGAGAATCTATGGCTACACCTTC. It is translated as CASSPSGQERIYGYTF.